The clone carrying this T cell receptor (beta chain) was recorded at least ten times. J lost 5 bases, V lost 4 bases, and 3 bases had no gene match. Germline loops: CDR1 SQVTM, CDR2 ANQGSEA. CDR3 size: 13 residues. The data belong to a study of early T cells in non-severe SARS-CoV-2 infection. TCRdb itself ran the 5' RACE reads through MiXCR, one entry per CDR3 protein. The data hold just over 65,000 distinct CDR3 sequences, with 13% observed a single time. Sequenced material: whole blood. The V gene is TRBV29-1, the J gene TRBJ2-2; 8 bases agree with TRBD2. This sequence was found in an adult who was a healthcare worker with PCR-confirmed SARS-CoV-2 infection or an uninfected control (not recorded which). CDR3 DNA sequence: TGCAGCGTTGGAGCGGGAGTTACCGGGGAGCTGTTTTTT. It specifies CSVGAGVTGELFF.